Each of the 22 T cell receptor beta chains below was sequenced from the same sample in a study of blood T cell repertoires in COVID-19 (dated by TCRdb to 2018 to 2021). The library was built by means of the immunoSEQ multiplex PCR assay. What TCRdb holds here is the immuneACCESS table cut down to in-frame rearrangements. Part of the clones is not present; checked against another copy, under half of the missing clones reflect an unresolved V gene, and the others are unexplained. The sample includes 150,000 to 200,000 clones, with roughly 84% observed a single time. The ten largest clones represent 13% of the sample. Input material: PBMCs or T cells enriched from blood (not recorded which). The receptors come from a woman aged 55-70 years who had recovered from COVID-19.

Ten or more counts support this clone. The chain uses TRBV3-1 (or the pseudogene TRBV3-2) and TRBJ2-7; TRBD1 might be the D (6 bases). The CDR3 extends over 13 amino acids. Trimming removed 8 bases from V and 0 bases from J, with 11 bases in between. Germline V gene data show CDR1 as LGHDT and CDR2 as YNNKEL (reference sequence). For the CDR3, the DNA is TGTGCCAGCCGGGACACGAGCTCCTACGAGCAGTACTTC. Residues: CASRDTSSYEQYF.

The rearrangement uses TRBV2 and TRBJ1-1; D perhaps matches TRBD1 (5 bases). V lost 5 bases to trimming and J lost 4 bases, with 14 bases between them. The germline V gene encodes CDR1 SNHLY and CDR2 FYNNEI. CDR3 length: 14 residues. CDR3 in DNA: TGTGCCAGCAGTCCAGAGACAGTGATCACTGAAGCTTTCTTT. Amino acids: CASSPETVITEAFF.

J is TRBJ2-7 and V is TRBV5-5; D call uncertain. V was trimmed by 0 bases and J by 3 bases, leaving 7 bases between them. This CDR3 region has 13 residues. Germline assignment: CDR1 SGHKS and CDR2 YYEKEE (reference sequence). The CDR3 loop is CASSLGQDYEQYF. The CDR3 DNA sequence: TGTGCCAGCAGCTTGGGCCAGGACTACGAGCAGTACTTC.

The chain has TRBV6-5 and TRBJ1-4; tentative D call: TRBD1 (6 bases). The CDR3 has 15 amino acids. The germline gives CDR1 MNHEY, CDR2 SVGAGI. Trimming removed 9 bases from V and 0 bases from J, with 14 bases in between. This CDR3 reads CASSYQGPTNEKLFF. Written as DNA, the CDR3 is TGTGCCAGTTCGTACCAGGGGCCAACTAATGAAAAACTGTTTTTT.

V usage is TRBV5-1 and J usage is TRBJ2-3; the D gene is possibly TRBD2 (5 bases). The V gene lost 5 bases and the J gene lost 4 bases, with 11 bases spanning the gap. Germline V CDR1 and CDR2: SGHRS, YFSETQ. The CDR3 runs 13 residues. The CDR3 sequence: CASRDSRADTQYF. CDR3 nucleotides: TGCGCCAGCAGGGACTCTAGGGCAGATACGCAGTATTTT.

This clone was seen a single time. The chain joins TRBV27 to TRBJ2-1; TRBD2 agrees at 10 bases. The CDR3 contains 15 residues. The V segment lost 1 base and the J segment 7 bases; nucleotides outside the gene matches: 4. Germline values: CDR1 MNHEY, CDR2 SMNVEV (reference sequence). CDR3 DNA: TGTGCCAGCAGTTTATTAGCGGGAGGTAGGAATGAGCAGTTCTTC. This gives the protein CASSLLAGGRNEQFF.

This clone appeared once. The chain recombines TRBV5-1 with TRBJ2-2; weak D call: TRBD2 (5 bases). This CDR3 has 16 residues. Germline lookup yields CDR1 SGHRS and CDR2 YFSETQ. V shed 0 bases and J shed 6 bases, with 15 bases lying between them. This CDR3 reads CASSLAERVRAGELFF. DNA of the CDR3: TGCGCCAGCAGCTTGGCCGAGAGGGTTCGTGCCGGGGAGCTGTTTTTT.

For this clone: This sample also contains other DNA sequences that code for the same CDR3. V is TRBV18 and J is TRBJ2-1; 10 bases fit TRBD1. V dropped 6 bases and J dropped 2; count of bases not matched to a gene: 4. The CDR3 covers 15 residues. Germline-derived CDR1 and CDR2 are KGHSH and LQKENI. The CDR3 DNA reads TGTGCCAGCTCCCTCGGACAGGGGGCCTACAATGAGCAGTTCTTC. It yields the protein CASSLGQGAYNEQFF. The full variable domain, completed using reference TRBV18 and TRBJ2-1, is NAGVMQNPRHLVRRRGQEARLRCSPMKGHSHVYWYRQLPEEGLKFMVYLQKENIIDESGMPKERFSAEFPKEGPSILRIQQVVRGDSAAYFCASSLGQGAYNEQFFGPGTRLTVL.

For the CDR3, the DNA is TGTGCCAGTAGTAGGCATAATACGTATGGCTACACCTTC. Protein sequence: CASSRHNTYGYTF. The rearrangement joins TRBV19 to TRBJ1-2, with D hard to call. Between the trimmed V and J ends, which lost 4 bases and 5 bases, there was a span of 11 bases. CDR1 is LNHDA, CDR2 SQIVND, per germline (reference sequence). This CDR3 is 13 amino acids long.

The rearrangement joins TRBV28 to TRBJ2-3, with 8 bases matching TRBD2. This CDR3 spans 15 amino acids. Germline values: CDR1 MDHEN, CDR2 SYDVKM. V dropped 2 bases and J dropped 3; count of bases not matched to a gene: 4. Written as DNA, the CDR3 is TGTGCCAGCAGTTTACCGGGAGGGGAAACAGATACGCAGTATTTT. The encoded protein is CASSLPGGETDTQYF.

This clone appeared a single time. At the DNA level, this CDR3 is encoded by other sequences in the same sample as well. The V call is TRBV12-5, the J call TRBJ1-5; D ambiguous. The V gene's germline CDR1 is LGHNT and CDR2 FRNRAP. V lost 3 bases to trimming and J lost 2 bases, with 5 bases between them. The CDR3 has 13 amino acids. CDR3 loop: CASGFGGNQPQHF. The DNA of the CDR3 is TGTGCTAGTGGTTTCGGGGGCAATCAGCCCCAGCATTTT.

CDR3 coding DNA: TGTGCCACCAGCAATACAGGGAGCTCTGGAAACACCATATATTTT. This codes for CATSNTGSSGNTIYF. The chain joins TRBV15 to TRBJ1-3; TRBD1 is a possible D gene (6 bases). V lost 4 bases, J lost 0 bases, and 10 bases lay in between. This CDR3 spans 15 amino acids. In germline, CDR1 is LNHNV, CDR2 YYDKDF (reference sequence).

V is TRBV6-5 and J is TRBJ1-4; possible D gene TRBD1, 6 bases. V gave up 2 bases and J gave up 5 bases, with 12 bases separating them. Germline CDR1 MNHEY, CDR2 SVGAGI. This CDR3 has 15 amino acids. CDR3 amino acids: CASSYNRDTNEKLFF. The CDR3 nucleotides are TGTGCCAGCAGTTACAATCGGGACACGAATGAAAAACTGTTTTTT.

The CDR3 spells CATTEGVPGYTF. The CDR3 DNA reads as TGTGCCACCACTGAGGGGGTACCCGGCTACACCTTC. V usage is TRBV28 and J usage is TRBJ1-2; TRBD1 is a possible D gene (6 bases). Trimming took 10 bases from V and 8 from J, leaving 17 bases between them. From germline, CDR1 is MDHEN and CDR2 SYDVKM. The CDR3 has 12 amino acids.

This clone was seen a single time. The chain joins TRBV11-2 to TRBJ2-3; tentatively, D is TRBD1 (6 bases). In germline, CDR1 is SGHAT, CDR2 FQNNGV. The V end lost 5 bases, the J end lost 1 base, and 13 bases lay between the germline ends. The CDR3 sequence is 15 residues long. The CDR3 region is CASSQGHLGTDTQYF. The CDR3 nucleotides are TGTGCCAGCAGCCAGGGACACCTAGGCACAGATACGCAGTATTTT.

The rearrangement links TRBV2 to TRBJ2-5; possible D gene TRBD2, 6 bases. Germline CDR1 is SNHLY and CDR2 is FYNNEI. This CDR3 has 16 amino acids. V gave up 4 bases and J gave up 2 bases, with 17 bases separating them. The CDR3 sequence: CASSVGPGEGQETQYF. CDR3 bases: TGTGCCAGCAGTGTCGGGCCGGGGGAAGGTCAAGAGACCCAGTACTTC. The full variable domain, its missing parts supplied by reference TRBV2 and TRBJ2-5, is EPEVTQTPSHQVTQMGQEVILRCVPISNHLYFYWYRQILGQKVEFLVSFYNNEISEKSEIFDDQFSVERPDGSNFTLKIRSTKLEDSAMYFCASSVGPGEGQETQYFGPGTRLLVL.

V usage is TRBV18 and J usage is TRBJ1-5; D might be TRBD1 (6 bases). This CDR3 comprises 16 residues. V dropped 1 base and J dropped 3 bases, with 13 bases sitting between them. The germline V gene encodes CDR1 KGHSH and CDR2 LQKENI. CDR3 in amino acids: CASSPRRTEDNQPQHF. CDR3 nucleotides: TGTGCCAGCTCACCACGTCGGACAGAAGACAATCAGCCCCAGCATTTT.

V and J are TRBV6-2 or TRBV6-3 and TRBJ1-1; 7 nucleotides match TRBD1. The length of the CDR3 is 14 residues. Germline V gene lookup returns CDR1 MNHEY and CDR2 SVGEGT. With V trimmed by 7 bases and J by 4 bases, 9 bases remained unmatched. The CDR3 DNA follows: TGTGCCAGCACCCCGGACAGGTGGTTCACTGAAGCTTTCTTT. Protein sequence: CASTPDRWFTEAFF.

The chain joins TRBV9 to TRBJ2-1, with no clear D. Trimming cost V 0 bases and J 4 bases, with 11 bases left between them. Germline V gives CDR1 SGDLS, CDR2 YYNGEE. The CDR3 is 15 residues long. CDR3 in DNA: TGTGCCAGCAGCGTAGGGCGCGGTTCATACAATGAGCAGTTCTTC. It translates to CASSVGRGSYNEQFF.

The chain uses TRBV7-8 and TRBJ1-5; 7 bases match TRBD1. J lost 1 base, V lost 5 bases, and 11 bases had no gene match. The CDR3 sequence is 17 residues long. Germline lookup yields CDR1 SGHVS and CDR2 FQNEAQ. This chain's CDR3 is CASSPAPAGGSNQPQHF. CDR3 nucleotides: TGTGCCAGCAGCCCTGCTCCTGCAGGGGGAAGCAATCAGCCCCAGCATTTT.

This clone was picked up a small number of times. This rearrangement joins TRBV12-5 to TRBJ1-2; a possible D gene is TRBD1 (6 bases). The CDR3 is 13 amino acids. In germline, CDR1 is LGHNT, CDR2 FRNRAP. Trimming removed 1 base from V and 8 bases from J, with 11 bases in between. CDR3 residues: CASGLATGRGYTF. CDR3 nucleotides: TGTGCTAGTGGTTTGGCAACAGGGCGGGGCTACACCTTC.

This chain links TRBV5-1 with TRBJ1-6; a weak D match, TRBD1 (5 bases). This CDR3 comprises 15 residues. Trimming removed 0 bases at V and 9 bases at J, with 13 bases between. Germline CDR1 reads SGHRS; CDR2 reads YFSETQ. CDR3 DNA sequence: TGCGCCAGCAGCTTGGAATGGGGGGATAGTTCACCCCTCCACTTT. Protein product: CASSLEWGDSSPLHF.